These T cell receptor beta chains were read from a single sample in a study of neurological immune-mediated disorders. TCRdb recomputed calls from the 5' RACE reads with MiXCR, one row per CDR3 protein. The table shows approximately 130,000 distinct CDR3 sequences, with roughly 3.2% occurring only once. The sequenced material came from PBMCs. The receptors originated from a woman in her twenties or thirties with multiple sclerosis. CDR3s include the opening cysteine and the closing phenylalanine or tryptophan. The D gene is left open where the match is weak. Size values are once, few and many counts, or a class for expanded clones, and some rows have none.

j_gene	v_gene	abundance	d_gene	CDR3aa	CDR3nt
TRBJ2-5	TRBV10-3	many	.	CAISEPLGEETQYF	TGTGCCATCAGTGAGCCCCTTGGGGAAGAGACCCAGTACTTC
TRBJ2-1	TRBV5-1	many	.	CASSLWSQSTNEQFF	TGCGCCAGCAGCTTGTGGTCCCAGTCTACTAATGAGCAGTTCTTC
TRBJ2-7	TRBV7-9	many	.	CASSSTRIEQYF	TGTGCCAGCAGTTCTACTCGAATCGAGCAGTACTTC
TRBJ1-2	TRBV12-3/TRBV12-4	.	TRBD1	CASLQTGTGGGYTF	TGTGCCAGCCTCCAAACCGGGACAGGGGGCGGCTACACCTTC
TRBJ2-2	TRBV2	many	TRBD1	CASSGLRDRGDPPNTGELFF	TGTGCCAGCAGTGGATTACGGGACAGGGGTGATCCGCCTAACACCGGGGAGCTGTTTTTT
TRBJ1-1	TRBV27	many	.	CASSLLGGVNTEAFF	TGTGCCAGCAGTTTATTGGGGGGCGTGAACACTGAAGCTTTCTTT
TRBJ2-7	TRBV12-3/TRBV12-4	many	.	CASSFGGLFYEQYF	TGTGCCAGCAGTTTCGGCGGACTTTTCTACGAGCAGTACTTC
TRBJ1-1	TRBV6-6	many	.	CASTTYGNTEAFF	TGTGCCAGCACCACGTACGGTAACACTGAAGCTTTCTTT
TRBJ2-7	TRBV6-1	few	.	CASSVRDPNSEQYF	TGTGCCAGCAGTGTAAGGGATCCGAATTCCGAGCAGTACTTC
TRBJ1-6	TRBV12-3/TRBV12-4	many	TRBD1	CASSLNRGNSPLHF	TGTGCCAGCAGTTTAAACAGGGGTAATTCACCCCTCCACTTT
TRBJ2-7	TRBV6-2/TRBV6-3	.	.	CASSLRSPDTRASYEQYF	TGTGCCAGCAGTCTACGCAGTCCGGATACCCGGGCCAGCTACGAGCAGTACTTC
TRBJ2-1	TRBV9	few	TRBD2	CASSVGGLAGTYNEQFF	TGTGCCAGCAGCGTAGGGGGACTAGCGGGGACTTACAATGAGCAGTTCTTC
TRBJ2-5	TRBV5-1	many	.	CASSFGYGVAQETQYF	TGCGCCAGCAGCTTTGGATACGGGGTGGCCCAAGAGACCCAGTACTTC
TRBJ1-1	TRBV20-1	many	.	CSAETVESEAFF	TGCAGTGCTGAGACAGTAGAGTCCGAAGCTTTCTTT
TRBJ2-7	TRBV6-6	few	.	CASSPAEYEQYF	TGTGCCAGCAGCCCCGCGGAGTACGAGCAGTACTTC
TRBJ2-5	TRBV4-1	few	.	CASSQGSRRETQYF	TGCGCCAGCAGCCAAGGCTCCCGGCGGGAGACCCAGTACTTC
TRBJ2-1	TRBV7-9	many	.	CASSFGYSAEQFF	TGTGCCAGCAGCTTCGGGTATAGCGCTGAGCAGTTCTTC
TRBJ1-5	TRBV10-3	many	TRBD1	CAIRDRDDQPQHF	TGTGCCATCAGGGACAGGGACGATCAGCCCCAGCATTTT
TRBJ2-5	TRBV12-3/TRBV12-4	.	.	CASSLANWETQYF	TGTGCCAGCAGTTTAGCCAACTGGGAGACCCAGTACTTC
TRBJ2-5	TRBV6-5	many	.	CASSYSRPSATGQTQYF	TGTGCCAGCAGTTACTCGAGACCGTCTGCCACCGGGCAGACCCAGTACTTC
TRBJ1-5	TRBV5-5	many	.	CASSSGGGGMRNQPQHF	TGTGCCAGCAGCTCCGGTGGGGGGGGTATGCGCAATCAGCCCCAGCATTTT
TRBJ2-2	TRBV5-6	many	TRBD2	CASSLDLGLAGRTGELFF	TGTGCCAGCAGCTTGGATCTTGGACTAGCGGGGCGGACCGGGGAGCTGTTTTTT
TRBJ2-7	TRBV4-2	many	.	CASSLNPGEDSYEQYF	TGTGCCAGCAGCCTCAACCCCGGGGAAGACTCCTACGAGCAGTACTTC
TRBJ2-1	TRBV19	many	.	CASSIYANEQFF	TGTGCCAGTAGTATTTATGCGAATGAGCAGTTCTTC
TRBJ1-2	TRBV12-3/TRBV12-4	many	.	CASSPSTDGYTF	TGTGCCAGCAGCCCGTCAACTGATGGCTACACCTTC
TRBJ1-5	TRBV29-1	many	TRBD1	CSVRGQGNQPQHF	TGCAGCGTTCGTGGACAGGGAAATCAGCCCCAGCATTTT
TRBJ1-2	TRBV6-1	many	TRBD1	CASFGTVGLSYTF	TGTGCCAGCTTTGGGACAGTAGGACTAAGCTACACCTTC
TRBJ2-5	TRBV5-1	many	TRBD1	CASSSFRGNQETQYF	TGCGCCAGCAGCTCGTTCAGGGGGAACCAAGAGACCCAGTACTTC